Below are 12 T cell receptor beta chains sequenced from a single sample in a study of T cell changes during pregnancy in multiple sclerosis. Sequencing was performed with immunoSEQ multiplex PCR; in TCRdb, only in-frame clones are kept and a portion is missing. The profile shows roughly 42,000 clones, approximately 90% of them singletons. The sequencing here drew on CD8+ T cells from peripheral blood mononuclear cells, taken in the third trimester of pregnancy. Receptors were obtained from a female donor with multiple sclerosis, enrolled in a pregnancy study.

The V call is TRBV7-3, the J call TRBJ2-3; no reliable D call. V lost 5 bases and J 6 bases, leaving 12 bases between the germline ends. This CDR3 has 13 amino acids. Germline CDR1 reads SGHTA; CDR2 reads FQGTGA. The CDR3 here is CASSLYLVDTQYF. CDR3 coding DNA: TGTGCCAGCAGCCTATACCTGGTGGATACGCAGTATTTT.

The chain employs TRBV9 and TRBJ1-3, with TRBD1 as a possible D gene (5 bases). Per germline, CDR1 SGDLS and CDR2 YYNGEE. V lost 2 bases and J 4 bases, leaving 13 bases between the germline ends. The CDR3 has 15 residues. CDR3 residues: CASSVRGIAGNTIYF. DNA for the CDR3: TGTGCCAGCAGCGTGCGGGGGATAGCGGGAAACACCATATATTTT.

In DNA form, the CDR3 reads TGTGCCAGCAGCCGACTAGGACAGGAACCCTTCCAAGAGACCCAGTACTTC. It yields the protein CASSRLGQEPFQETQYF. The chain links TRBV4-2 to TRBJ2-5, with D possibly being TRBD1 (7 bases). Looked up from germline, CDR1 is LGHNA and CDR2 is YNFKEQ. Trimming pared 4 bases from V and 1 base from J, leaving 19 bases between. CDR3 length: 17 residues.

The chain recombines TRBV6-1 with TRBJ2-5; 10 bases are a match to TRBD2. With V trimmed by 4 bases and J by 5 bases, 10 bases remained unmatched. Germline CDR1 and CDR2: MNHNS and SASEGT. The CDR3 has 16 amino acids. CDR3: CASSGPAGGLRETQYF. CDR3 sequence (DNA): TGTGCCAGCAGTGGGCCAGCGGGGGGGCTTCGGGAGACCCAGTACTTC.

This clone has ten or more counts. The V call is TRBV5-6, the J call TRBJ1-6; TRBD1 matches 8 bases. Germline V CDR1 and CDR2: SGHDT, YYEEEE. The CDR3 length is 15 residues. V trimming: 0 bases; J trimming: 10 bases; junction bases outside the gene matches: 6. This CDR3 is CASSLVQGDSSPLHF. DNA for the CDR3: TGTGCCAGCAGCTTGGTACAGGGGGATAGCTCACCCCTCCACTTT. Variable domain in full (rest from reference TRBV5-6 and TRBJ1-6): DAGVTQSPTHLIKTRGQQVTLRCSPKSGHDTVSWYQQALGQGPQFIFQYYEEEERQRGNFPDRFSGHQFPNYSSELNVNALLLGDSALYLCASSLVQGDSSPLHFGNGTRLTVT.

The V call is TRBV9, the J call TRBJ1-3; D remains ambiguous. Trimming took off 0 bases at V and 0 bases at J, with 7 bases between the two ends. CDR3 length: 15 amino acids. The germline V gene encodes CDR1 SGDLS and CDR2 YYNGEE. The CDR3 spells CASSVGQNSGNTIYF. CDR3 sequence (DNA): TGTGCCAGCAGCGTAGGGCAGAACTCTGGAAACACCATATATTTT.

The chain links TRBV11-3 to TRBJ2-1; no definite D call. V gave up 6 bases and J gave up 8 bases, with 11 bases separating them. The CDR3 is 12 amino acids. Per the germline V gene, CDR1 is SGHNT and CDR2 is YENEEA. CDR3 in DNA: TGTGCCAGCAGTTCCTACCCGGATGAGCAGTTCTTC. Its translation: CASSSYPDEQFF.

This chain connects TRBV10-3 to TRBJ2-5, with D tentatively TRBD2 (7 bases). Per the germline V gene, CDR1 is ENHRY and CDR2 is SYGVKD. Trimming removed 5 bases at V and 2 bases at J, with 18 bases between. This CDR3 contains 16 residues. For the CDR3, the DNA is TGTGCCATCAGTTCCCCTGGGGGGGGGCCACAAGAGACCCAGTACTTC. This encodes CAISSPGGGPQETQYF.

This clone was observed a handful of times. The chain couples TRBV27 to TRBJ1-1, with a tentative D call TRBD1 (6 bases). Per germline, CDR1 MNHEY and CDR2 SMNVEV (reference sequence). CDR3 length: 13 amino acids. Deletions cut 6 bases from V and 4 bases from J, with 12 bases between. The CDR3 bases are TGTGCCAGCAGGGGGGGGCAATTCACTGAAGCTTTCTTT. This codes for CASRGGQFTEAFF.

In this sample, this clone turned up once. The chain uses TRBV27 and TRBJ2-3; D is possibly TRBD2 (6 bases). With 6 bases removed from V and 0 bases from J, the gap between germline ends came to 10 bases. The length of the CDR3 is 14 residues. Germline values: CDR1 MNHEY, CDR2 SMNVEV (reference sequence). The CDR3 protein is CASRVGGSTDTQYF. DNA for the CDR3: TGTGCCAGCAGAGTCGGAGGGAGCACAGATACGCAGTATTTT.

J is TRBJ1-6 and V is TRBV28; D uncertain. Germline assignment: CDR1 MDHEN and CDR2 SYDVKM. There are 15 residues in the CDR3. Trimming cost V 7 bases and J 4 bases, with 14 bases left between them. The CDR3 sequence is CASNTRQLYNSPLHF. Here the CDR3 DNA reads TGTGCCAGCAACACGAGACAATTATATAATTCACCCCTCCACTTT.

The chain recombines TRBV6-5 with TRBJ2-5; 9 bases align to TRBD1. CDR1 is MNHEY and CDR2 is SVGAGI in the germline V gene. V dropped 5 bases and J dropped 3; count of bases not matched to a gene: 7. The CDR3 length is 15 residues. The CDR3 nucleotides are TGTGCCAGCAGTATGAACAGGGGGCGTAAAGAGACCCAGTACTTC. Its protein product is CASSMNRGRKETQYF.